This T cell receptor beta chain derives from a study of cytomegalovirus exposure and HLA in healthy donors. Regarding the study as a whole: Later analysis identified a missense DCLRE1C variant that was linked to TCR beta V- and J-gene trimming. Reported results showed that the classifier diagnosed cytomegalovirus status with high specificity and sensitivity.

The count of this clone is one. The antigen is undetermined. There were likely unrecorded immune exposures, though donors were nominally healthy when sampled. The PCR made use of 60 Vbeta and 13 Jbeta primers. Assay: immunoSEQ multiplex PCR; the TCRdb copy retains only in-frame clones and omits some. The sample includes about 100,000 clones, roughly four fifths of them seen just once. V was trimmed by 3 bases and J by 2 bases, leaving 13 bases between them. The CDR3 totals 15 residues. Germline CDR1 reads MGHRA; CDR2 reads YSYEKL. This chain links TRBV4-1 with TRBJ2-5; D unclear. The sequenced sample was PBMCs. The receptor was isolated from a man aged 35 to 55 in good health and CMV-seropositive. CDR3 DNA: TGCGCCAGCAGCCATAGTTTCAGGAATCAAGAGACCCAGTACTTC. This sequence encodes CASSHSFRNQETQYF.